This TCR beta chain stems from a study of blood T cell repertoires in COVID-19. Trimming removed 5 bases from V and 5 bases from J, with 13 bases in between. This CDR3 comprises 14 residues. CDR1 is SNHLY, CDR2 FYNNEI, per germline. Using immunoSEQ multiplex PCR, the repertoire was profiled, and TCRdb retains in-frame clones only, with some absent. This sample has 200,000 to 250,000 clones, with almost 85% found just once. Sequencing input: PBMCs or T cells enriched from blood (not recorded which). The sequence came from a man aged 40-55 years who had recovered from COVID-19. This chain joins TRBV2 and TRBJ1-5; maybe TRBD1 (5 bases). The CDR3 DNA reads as TGTGCCAGCAGTACCCTCACGGGGGATCAGCCCCAGCATTTT. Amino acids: CASSTLTGDQPQHF.